This TCR beta chain was sequenced during a study of cytomegalovirus exposure and HLA in healthy donors. The CDR3 contains 15 residues. Germline loops: CDR1 SGHTA, CDR2 FQGNSA. J gave up 10 bases and V 4 bases, and 12 bases lay outside the gene matches. A single count supports this clone. Data came from immunoSEQ multiplex PCR; TCRdb stores just in-frame clones and leaves some out. The repertoire holds 120,000 or so clones, with roughly 89% as singletons. This chain connects TRBV7-2 to TRBJ2-1; 8 bases are shared with TRBD2. This receptor was identified in a woman between 18 and 29 years old in good health and CMV-seronegative. The source material was PBMCs. CDR3 nucleotide sequence: TGTGCCAGCAGCTACAGCTCCGGGACTAGACCCGAGCAGTTCTTC. It yields the protein CASSYSSGTRPEQFF.